The 16 T cell receptor beta chains presented below share a single source sample, sequenced in a study of blood T cell repertoires in COVID-19. Sequencing used immunoSEQ multiplex PCR; TCRdb keeps in-frame clones, though not all of them. The sample has some 200,000 clones; approximately 90% are singletons. Sequencing used peripheral blood. These receptor sequences come from an older man with acute or convalescent COVID-19.

The table lists this clone with a count of one. V usage is TRBV24-1 and J usage is TRBJ1-6, with D uncertain. V shed 7 bases and J shed 1 base, with 10 bases lying between them. Per the germline V gene, CDR1 is KGHDR and CDR2 is SFDVKD. The CDR3 length is 15 residues. The CDR3 spells CATSLRVSYNSPLHF. CDR3 coding DNA: TGTGCCACCAGCCTGAGGGTTTCCTATAATTCACCCCTCCACTTT.

The CDR3 region has the DNA TGTGCCAGTAGTGTGAGCCCGGGAGGCTCCTACGAGCAGTACTTC. Protein: CASSVSPGGSYEQYF. The V gene is TRBV19, the J gene TRBJ2-7; TRBD2 aligns across 7 bases. Trimming removed 5 bases from V and 0 bases from J; junction bases left unmatched: 7. This CDR3 comprises 15 residues. The germline V gene encodes CDR1 LNHDA and CDR2 SQIVND (reference sequence).

This chain joins TRBV3-1 (or the pseudogene TRBV3-2) and TRBJ2-1; 9 positions match TRBD2. The germline V gene has CDR1 LGHDT and CDR2 YNNKEL (reference sequence). Trimming took 6 bases from V and 4 from J; bases not matched to a gene: 10. CDR3 length equals 16 residues. Written as DNA, the CDR3 is TGTGCCAGCAGTCGATTGACTAGCGGCTTGTACAATGAGCAGTTCTTC. Translated, it gives CASSRLTSGLYNEQFF.

CDR3: CASSVRGNYGYTF. The CDR3 DNA reads TGTGCCAGTAGTGTCAGGGGGAACTATGGCTACACCTTC. The gene calls are TRBV19 and TRBJ1-2; the match to TRBD1 covers 7 bases. CDR1 is LNHDA and CDR2 is SQIVND in the germline V gene (reference sequence). Germline trimming cut 5 bases from V and 2 bases from J; bases unmatched to any gene: 2. The CDR3 loop spans 13 amino acids.

In DNA form, the CDR3 reads TGTGCCAGCAGCTTGCTACAGGGTGTCGGGGAAGAGACCCAGTACTTC. This translates into CASSLLQGVGEETQYF. The chain employs TRBV7-7 and TRBJ2-5; perhaps TRBD1 as D (6 bases). Germline values: CDR1 SSHAT, CDR2 FNYEAQ (reference sequence). Trimming removed 3 bases at V and 3 bases at J, with 17 bases between. The CDR3 has 16 amino acids. The variable domain in full, completed from reference TRBV7-7 and TRBJ2-5, reads GAGVSQSPRYKVTKRGQDVTLRCDPISSHATLYWYQQALGQGPEFLTYFNYEAQPDKSGLPSDRFSAERPEGSISTLTIQRTEQRDSAMYRCASSLLQGVGEETQYFGPGTRLLVL.

V usage is TRBV10-3 and J usage is TRBJ1-5; weak D call: TRBD1 (6 bases). Per germline, CDR1 ENHRY and CDR2 SYGVKD. V dropped 3 bases and J dropped 6 bases, with 12 bases sitting between them. This CDR3 comprises 14 residues. CDR3 in amino acids: CAISDTGSTQPQHF. CDR3 coding DNA: TGTGCCATCAGTGACACAGGGTCGACTCAGCCCCAGCATTTT.

The CDR3 region has the DNA TGTGCCACCAGTGTACCAGGGGGCAATCAGCCCCAGCATTTT. Encoded protein: CATSVPGGNQPQHF. This chain uses TRBV24-1 with TRBJ1-5; perhaps TRBD1 as D (6 bases). Trimming left V 5 bases short and J 2 bases short, with 9 bases between. Per germline, CDR1 KGHDR and CDR2 SFDVKD. There are 14 residues in the CDR3.

DNA for the CDR3: TGTGCCAGCAGTTACTCGGCAGGGGGCCGCGAGCAGTACTTC. It specifies CASSYSAGGREQYF. J is TRBJ2-7 and V is TRBV6-5; TRBD1 matches 8 bases. The CDR3 is 14 residues long. Germline V gene lookup returns CDR1 MNHEY and CDR2 SVGAGI. V lost 0 bases to trimming and J lost 6 bases; unmatched junction nucleotides: 4.

This chain connects TRBV9 to TRBJ2-7, with a weak D call TRBD2 (5 bases). V shed 0 bases and J shed 0 bases, with 10 bases lying between them. Per germline, CDR1 SGDLS and CDR2 YYNGEE. The CDR3 totals 15 residues. The CDR3, as DNA: TGTGCCAGCAGCGTAGCGGCGGGCTTCTCCTACGAGCAGTACTTC. It encodes CASSVAAGFSYEQYF.

The chain joins TRBV2 to TRBJ2-2, with D perhaps matching TRBD2 (6 bases). The CDR3 covers 15 residues. V dropped 3 bases and J dropped 7 bases, with 15 bases sitting between them. The germline V gene encodes CDR1 SNHLY and CDR2 FYNNEI. In nucleotides, the CDR3 is TGTGCCAGCAGTGAGGTCGGCGGGATGGGCGGGGAGCTGTTTTTT. Protein sequence: CASSEVGGMGGELFF. The full variable domain, in which reference TRBV2 and TRBJ2-2 provide the parts outside the CDR3, is EPEVTQTPSHQVTQMGQEVILRCVPISNHLYFYWYRQILGQKVEFLVSFYNNEISEKSEIFDDQFSVERPDGSNFTLKIRSTKLEDSAMYFCASSEVGGMGGELFFGEGSRLTVL.

The J gene is TRBJ2-4, the V gene TRBV11-2; the match to TRBD2 covers 10 bases. With 5 bases clipped from V and 5 bases from J, the junction kept 3 bases outside the gene matches. The V gene's germline CDR1 is SGHAT and CDR2 FQNNGV. CDR3 length: 14 amino acids. CDR3 sequence: CASSLAGVENIQYF. The CDR3, as DNA: TGTGCCAGCAGCCTAGCGGGAGTTGAAAACATTCAGTACTTC.

This clone was seen a few times. The chain employs TRBV6-5 and TRBJ1-2; 8 positions match TRBD1. V was pared by 7 bases and J by 4 bases, with 2 bases of the junction left unmatched. The germline V gene encodes CDR1 MNHEY and CDR2 SVGAGI. The CDR3 covers 12 residues. In nucleotides, the CDR3 is TGTGCCAGCACCGGACAGGGCTATGGCTACACCTTC. This encodes CASTGQGYGYTF.

With respect to this clone: The sample has other DNA sequences that encode this CDR3 too. This CDR3 is CASRRQINQPQHF. CDR3 DNA sequence: TGTGCCAGTCGCCGACAGATCAATCAGCCCCAGCATTTT. The chain carries TRBV19 and TRBJ1-5; D perhaps matches TRBD1 (5 bases). CDR1 is LNHDA, CDR2 SQIVND, per germline (reference sequence). Trimming left V 8 bases short and J 3 bases short, with 11 bases between. The CDR3 length is 13 residues. The complete variable domain, with remaining parts taken from reference TRBV19 and TRBJ1-5, reads DGGITQSPKYLFRKEGQNVTLSCEQNLNHDAMYWYRQDPGQGLRLIYYSQIVNDFQKGDIAEGYSVSREKKESFPLTVTSAQKNPTAFYLCASRRQINQPQHFGDGTRLSIL.

This chain connects TRBV12-3 or TRBV12-4 to TRBJ2-1, with D perhaps matching TRBD2 (6 bases). V was clipped by 8 bases and J by 2 bases, with 10 bases between them. The CDR3 extends over 13 amino acids. The CDR3 region has the DNA TGTGCCAGCGGGCGGGGCCCCTACAATGAGCAGTTCTTC. This encodes CASGRGPYNEQFF.

This chain connects TRBV30 to TRBJ2-7; 7 positions agree with TRBD2. The junction had 10 bases not matched to a gene; V was cut back by 2 bases and J by 3 bases. The CDR3 loop spans 15 amino acids. Per germline, CDR1 GTSNPN and CDR2 SVGIG (reference sequence). As DNA, the CDR3 is TGTGCCTGGAGTAAAGGCGGCGGGAGCAGCTACGAGCAGTACGTC. This sequence encodes CAWSKGGGSSYEQYV.

This chain joins TRBV5-1 and TRBJ2-7; D is undetermined. CDR1 and CDR2 (germline): SGHRS, YFSETQ. V was shortened by 1 base and J by 2 bases, with 7 bases between the two germline ends. This CDR3 comprises 13 residues. CDR3 coding DNA: TGCGCCAGCAGCTTGAGAGTGGCCTACGAGCAGTACTTC. Its translation is CASSLRVAYEQYF. Full variable domain (missing parts from reference TRBV5-1 and TRBJ2-7): KAGVTQTPRYLIKTRGQQVTLSCSPISGHRSVSWYQQTPGQGLQFLFEYFSETQRNKGNFPGRFSGRQFSNSRSEMNVSTLELGDSALYLCASSLRVAYEQYFGPGTRLTVT.